The 30 T cell receptor beta chains reported below all come from one sample, sequenced in a study of naive and memory T cell subsets (dated by TCRdb to about 2017). The protocol used for the library was UMI-ligation and nested PCR. These reads were obtained on an Illumina MiSeq. The beta constant-region primer consisted of an equimolar mixture of two oligonucleotides that together covered TRBC1 and TRBC2. The public sequencing data were trimmed at Q25 with fastp and processed into clonotypes with MiXCR by TCRdb, which kept only in-frame beta chains. Rows matching on CDR3 protein sequence are summarized as one entry with the most common DNA and genes. In this sample the table shows 120,000 to 150,000 distinct CDR3 sequences, over 15% of which occur a single time. About 0.15% of the sample is held by the ten biggest clonotypes. The sample taken for sequencing was naive CD4+ T cells from blood. The sample's cell subset or site label, decoded: naive T cells, CD45RA high CD27+. The receptors were gathered from a human donor in good health.

The chain combines TRBV18 with TRBJ1-5; the D gene is possibly TRBD1 (6 bases). The germline V and J ends were trimmed by 3 bases and 7 bases, with 10 bases remaining between them. CDR3 length equals 13 residues. The germline gives CDR1 KGHSH, CDR2 LQKENI. CDR3 amino acids: CASSPSGGQPQHF. In nucleotides, the CDR3 is TGTGCCAGCTCACCCTCCGGGGGCCAGCCCCAGCATTTT.

This clonotype occurred a few times. V usage is TRBV7-9 and J usage is TRBJ2-1; D uncertain. The germline CDR1 and CDR2 sequences are SEHNR and FQNEAQ (reference sequence). V lost 2 bases, J lost 8 bases, and 10 bases lay in between. The CDR3 runs to 13 residues. The CDR3 spells CASSLRRLDEQFF. CDR3 DNA: TGTGCCAGCAGCTTACGGAGATTAGATGAGCAGTTCTTC.

This clonotype was seen at least ten times. The chain joins TRBV6-6 to TRBJ2-1; TRBD2 agrees at 7 bases. Per the germline V gene, CDR1 is MNHNY and CDR2 is SVGAGI (reference sequence). There are 17 residues in the CDR3. The J segment lost 6 bases and the V segment lost 2 bases, leaving 13 bases of the junction unmatched. The CDR3 protein is CASSYRSVGGLGNEQFF. DNA for the CDR3: TGTGCCAGCAGTTACCGCTCCGTGGGAGGGTTGGGCAATGAGCAGTTCTTC.

This chain links TRBV9 with TRBJ1-5; unclear D gene. The ends were cut back, 0 bases at V and 5 bases at J, with 6 bases in the middle. Germline V gives CDR1 SGDLS, CDR2 YYNGEE. The CDR3 is 13 amino acids. The CDR3 is CASSVEGDQPQHF. The CDR3 DNA is TGTGCCAGCAGCGTAGAAGGAGATCAGCCCCAGCATTTT.

The V call is TRBV6-1, the J call TRBJ1-5; D is unresolved. CDR1 is MNHNS and CDR2 is SASEGT in the germline V gene. V shed 2 bases and J shed 0 bases, with 5 bases lying between them. The CDR3 extends over 14 amino acids. The CDR3 is CASSEMYSNQPQHF. The DNA for the CDR3 is TGTGCCAGCAGTGAAATGTATAGCAATCAGCCCCAGCATTTT.

This chain joins TRBV6-1 and TRBJ1-2, with D hard to call. Trimming stripped 2 bases from V and 4 bases from J, with 23 bases between. Germline V gene lookup returns CDR1 MNHNS and CDR2 SASEGT. The CDR3 is 18 residues long. The CDR3 bases are TGTGCCAGCAGTGAATCAGGAGTCTTAGGACTCTGGTCCTATGGCTACACCTTC. Protein: CASSESGVLGLWSYGYTF.

The V call is TRBV15, the J call TRBJ2-2; D ambiguous. Germline CDR1 reads LNHNV; CDR2 reads YYDKDF (reference sequence). The CDR3 sequence is 15 residues long. The germline V and J ends were trimmed by 0 bases and 2 bases, with 7 bases remaining between them. Here the CDR3 reads CATSRDPRNTGELFF. CDR3 DNA sequence: TGTGCCACCAGCAGAGATCCGCGCAACACCGGGGAGCTGTTTTTT.

At least ten counts were recorded for this clonotype. The J gene is TRBJ2-2, the V gene TRBV20-1; D may be TRBD2 (6 bases). Trimming stripped 6 bases from V and 2 bases from J, with 19 bases between. CDR1 DFQATT and CDR2 SNEGSKA come from the germline V gene (reference sequence). The CDR3 covers 16 residues. The chain's CDR3 is CSAPLRGGINTGELFF. CDR3 DNA sequence: TGCAGTGCACCACTTCGGGGCGGGATAAACACCGGGGAGCTGTTTTTT.

This clonotype occurred a few times. This chain uses TRBV5-4 with TRBJ1-4, with D possibly matching TRBD1 (6 bases). CDR3 length: 15 amino acids. Germline V gene sequence: CDR1 SGHNT, CDR2 YYREEE (reference sequence). V gave up 0 bases and J gave up 3 bases, with 9 bases separating them. CDR3 sequence: CASSLGGASNEKLFF. The CDR3 coding sequence is TGTGCCAGCAGCTTGGGGGGGGCGTCTAATGAAAAACTGTTTTTT.

This clonotype has ten or more counts. The chain has TRBV12-3 or TRBV12-4 and TRBJ2-7, with TRBD2 matching 8 bases. The CDR3 consists of 15 residues. The V gene end was trimmed by 3 bases and the J gene end by 2 bases; junction bases not matched to a gene: 6. The CDR3 DNA reads TGTGCCAGCAGTTTGGTTACTAGCGGCGCCTACGAGCAGTACTTC. This codes for CASSLVTSGAYEQYF.

The sample holds a few counts of this clonotype. V is TRBV29-1 and J is TRBJ2-1; TRBD2 matches 8 bases. CDR3 length: 16 amino acids. Germline-derived CDR1 and CDR2 are SQVTM and ANQGSEA. Trimming removed 3 bases from V and 2 bases from J; junction bases left unmatched: 9. The CDR3 region is CSVDSGTRYPYNEQFF. The CDR3 DNA follows: TGCAGCGTTGATTCCGGGACTAGATATCCCTACAATGAGCAGTTCTTC.

The table lists this clonotype with many counts. V gene TRBV4-2 combines with J gene TRBJ2-4, with 9 bases fitting TRBD2. This CDR3 region has 17 residues. CDR1 is LGHNA and CDR2 is YNFKEQ in the germline V gene. The V segment lost 0 bases and the J segment 0 bases; nucleotides outside the gene matches: 3. The CDR3 spells CASSQELAGLAKNIQYF. The CDR3 DNA sequence: TGTGCCAGCAGCCAAGAGCTAGCGGGACTAGCCAAAAACATTCAGTACTTC.

This clonotype was seen a handful of times. The chain is built from TRBV10-3 and TRBJ2-1, with D maybe TRBD1 (5 bases). CDR1 ENHRY and CDR2 SYGVKD come from the germline V gene. V was shortened by 10 bases and J by 2 bases, with 9 bases between the two germline ends. The CDR3 loop spans 12 amino acids. CDR3 residues: CARQRTYNEQFF. The CDR3 region has the DNA TGTGCCAGACAGCGAACCTACAATGAGCAGTTCTTC.

The genes are TRBV28 and TRBJ1-6, with a possible D match to TRBD1 (5 bases). The germline V gene encodes CDR1 MDHEN and CDR2 SYDVKM. V lost 5 bases, J lost 8 bases, and 13 bases lay in between. The CDR3 spans 14 residues. CDR3 DNA: TGTGCCAGCAGTCCGGGGGATCGTGATTCACCCCTCCACTTT. Its translation: CASSPGDRDSPLHF.

This clonotype appeared a few times. The V gene is TRBV20-1, the J gene TRBJ1-2; weak D call: TRBD1 (5 bases). The CDR3 runs to 11 residues. Trimming stripped 7 bases from V and 6 bases from J, with 12 bases between. CDR1 DFQATT and CDR2 SNEGSKA come from the germline V gene (reference sequence). The CDR3 DNA sequence: TGCAGTGGCTTGGTAGGGGATGGCTACACCTTC. Translating it yields CSGLVGDGYTF.

V and J are TRBV29-1 and TRBJ2-7, with 11 bases lining up with TRBD2. Trimming cost V 4 bases and J 2 bases; bases outside gene matches: 7. This CDR3 is built from 15 residues. Per the germline V gene, CDR1 is SQVTM and CDR2 is ANQGSEA. The CDR3 sequence is CSVAPGTSGTYEQYF. DNA of the CDR3: TGCAGCGTTGCGCCCGGGACTAGCGGTACCTACGAGCAGTACTTC.

The chain is built from TRBV20-1 and TRBJ2-7; D is unclear. V was trimmed by 6 bases and J by 1 base, leaving 7 bases between them. The CDR3 runs to 11 residues. CDR1 and CDR2 from the germline V gene are DFQATT and SNEGSKA (reference sequence). Here the CDR3 DNA reads TGCAGTGCCCCGTATTCCTACGAGCAGTACTTC. Its translation is CSAPYSYEQYF.

The chain employs TRBV14 and TRBJ2-1, with 10 bases aligning to TRBD1. Trimming took 5 bases from V and 9 from J; bases not matched to a gene: 10. Looked up from germline, CDR1 is SGHDN and CDR2 is FVKESK. The CDR3 totals 15 residues. CDR3 amino acids: CASSIRQGAGGEQFF. For the CDR3, the DNA is TGTGCCAGCAGCATCCGACAGGGGGCCGGCGGTGAGCAGTTCTTC.

The sample holds a few counts of this clonotype. The rearrangement uses TRBV10-3 and TRBJ2-6, with D possibly TRBD2 on 6 matching bases. The CDR3 has 18 residues. CDR1 is ENHRY, CDR2 SYGVKD, per germline. Trimming left V 2 bases short and J 0 bases short, with 14 bases between. CDR3 in amino acids: CAISEGQGGYSGANVLTF. CDR3 DNA sequence: TGTGCCATCAGTGAGGGGCAGGGAGGATACTCTGGGGCCAACGTCCTGACTTTC.

This clonotype was detected only a few times. The chain links TRBV24-1 to TRBJ2-1; 10 nucleotides agree with TRBD2. Per the germline V gene, CDR1 is KGHDR and CDR2 is SFDVKD. The V gene end was trimmed by 3 bases and the J gene end by 5 bases; junction bases not matched to a gene: 6. This CDR3 region has 16 residues. The CDR3 nucleotides are TGTGCCACCAGTGATAGGCTAGCGGGAGTGGACAATGAGCAGTTCTTC. Protein sequence: CATSDRLAGVDNEQFF.

The chain has TRBV18 and TRBJ2-7, with a weak D call TRBD1 (5 bases). CDR1 is KGHSH, CDR2 LQKENI, per germline. This CDR3 is 14 amino acids long. V lost 2 bases, J lost 3 bases, and 11 bases lay in between. The CDR3 coding sequence is TGTGCCAGCTCACCATCGACGCAGGGCTACGAGCAGTACTTC. This translates into CASSPSTQGYEQYF.

The rearrangement uses TRBV5-6 and TRBJ2-5; D is undetermined. The CDR3 is 14 residues long. Germline CDR1 SGHDT, CDR2 YYEEEE. V dropped 2 bases and J dropped 4 bases, with 12 bases sitting between them. In DNA, the CDR3 is TGTGCCAGCAGCTTACGTGATAGTCCAGAGACCCAGTACTTC. Protein sequence: CASSLRDSPETQYF.

This clonotype was found a few times. The rearrangement uses TRBV20-1 and TRBJ1-1; no clear D gene. Trimming shortened V by 6 bases and J by 3 bases, and 14 bases separated the two germline ends. CDR1 is DFQATT, CDR2 SNEGSKA, per germline (reference sequence). CDR3 length: 13 residues. CDR3 region: CSAAEGLDTEAFF. The CDR3 nucleotides are TGCAGTGCCGCGGAGGGCCTGGACACTGAAGCTTTCTTT.

This clonotype was detected only a few times. This chain uses TRBV10-1 with TRBJ2-1; D is undetermined. Germline loops: CDR1 WNHNN, CDR2 SYGVQD (reference sequence). CDR3 length equals 14 residues. Trimming stripped 4 bases from V and 7 bases from J, with 14 bases between. This chain's CDR3 is CASSVSSPSNEQFF. The CDR3 coding sequence is TGCGCCAGCAGTGTGAGCTCCCCTTCGAATGAGCAGTTCTTC.

This clonotype was observed a few times. The gene calls are TRBV28 and TRBJ2-7, with D perhaps matching TRBD1 (6 bases). Trimming left V 3 bases short and J 4 bases short, with 13 bases between. Per the germline V gene, CDR1 is MDHEN and CDR2 is SYDVKM. CDR3 length: 14 residues. The CDR3 spells CASSFARGKYEQYF. Here the CDR3 DNA reads TGTGCCAGCAGTTTCGCCAGGGGAAAATACGAGCAGTACTTC. The variable domain in full, completed from reference TRBV28 and TRBJ2-7, reads DVKVTQSSRYLVKRTGEKVFLECVQDMDHENMFWYRQDPGLGLRLIYFSYDVKMKEKGDIPEGYSVSREKKERFSLILESASTNQTSMYLCASSFARGKYEQYFGPGTRLTVT.

J is TRBJ1-5 and V is TRBV6-5; D is unresolved. The germline CDR1 and CDR2 sequences are MNHEY and SVGAGI. CDR3 length: 14 residues. Trimming pared 6 bases from V and 3 bases from J, leaving 12 bases between. The CDR3 is CASSARKDNQPQHF. In DNA form, the CDR3 reads TGTGCCAGCAGCGCACGGAAAGACAATCAGCCCCAGCATTTT.

A few counts support this clonotype. The chain recombines TRBV6-6 with TRBJ1-5; D remains unclear. The ends were cut back, 2 bases at V and 3 bases at J, with 8 bases in the middle. The CDR3 contains 14 residues. Germline assignment: CDR1 MNHNY and CDR2 SVGAGI (reference sequence). CDR3 sequence reads: CASSYNGFNQPQHF. The CDR3 DNA follows: TGTGCCAGCAGTTACAACGGGTTCAATCAGCCCCAGCATTTT.

The chain links TRBV27 to TRBJ2-7; maybe TRBD1 (5 bases). Trimming shortened V by 4 bases and J by 0 bases, and 13 bases separated the two germline ends. CDR1 MNHEY and CDR2 SMNVEV come from the germline V gene (reference sequence). CDR3 length: 15 amino acids. CDR3 nucleotide sequence: TGTGCCAGCAGTTCCCCGGACATGGGCTCCTACGAGCAGTACTTC. It encodes CASSSPDMGSYEQYF.

CDR3 bases: TGTGCCAGCAGCTTAGCGCCCGCTGCTCGCACAGATACGCAGTATTTT. Its translation: CASSLAPAARTDTQYF. J is TRBJ2-3 and V is TRBV7-2; D gene uncertain. The CDR3 has 16 residues. V dropped 0 bases and J dropped 1 base, with 11 bases sitting between them. CDR1 and CDR2 (germline): SGHTA, FQGNSA.

The chain combines TRBV4-1 with TRBJ2-7, with D possibly matching TRBD1 (6 bases). CDR3 size: 15 residues. The V end was cut by 4 bases, the J end by 2 bases, with 15 bases between. Germline CDR1 and CDR2: MGHRA and YSYEKL. This CDR3 is CASSPPGTLPYEQYF. The CDR3 nucleotides read TGCGCCAGCAGCCCTCCGGGGACACTACCCTACGAGCAGTACTTC.